This T cell receptor (beta chain) was observed in a study of cytomegalovirus exposure and HLA in healthy donors. The PCR ran on 60 Vbeta and 13 Jbeta primers. The repertoire was sequenced with immunoSEQ multiplex PCR; TCRdb's copy has only in-frame clones and lacks some. The table has 95,000 to 150,000 clones, around 69% seen once. Study-wide results and limits: Altogether, around 160 TCR beta chains were recorded as cytomegalovirus-associated. While the bulk of TCR sequences proved rare, some public TCRs turned up in many donors.

The V and J ends lost 2 bases and 6 bases, in that order; junction bases with no gene match: 6. Per the germline V gene, CDR1 is MDHEN and CDR2 is SYDVKM. CDR3 length: 14 residues. About this clone: What it binds is not known.

The sequence came from a woman aged 40 to 55 in good health and CMV-seropositive. The specimen sequenced was PBMCs. The V gene is TRBV28, the J gene TRBJ2-5, with 7 positions matching TRBD1. The CDR3 loop is CASSLDRGGKTQYF. The CDR3 nucleotides are TGTGCCAGCAGTTTAGATCGAGGGGGCAAGACCCAGTACTTC.